This T cell receptor (beta chain) was recorded in a study of T cell responses to AZD1222 COVID-19 vaccine. A remark on this clone: The antigen remains undetermined. Sequence at one end of the junction differs from germline and may be a read error.

Assay used: immunoSEQ multiplex PCR; TCRdb lists only in-frame clones, some missing. This table has roughly 140,000 clones, about nine tenths appearing once. Findings and limits, study-wide: There were mostly white British donors and more females than males, and clonal diversity was possibly underestimated. A rise in Spike-specific TCR breadth and depth followed two AZD1222 doses.

The germline V gene has CDR1 LGHDT and CDR2 YNNKEL (reference sequence). This CDR3 comprises 12 residues. The sequence derives from an adult in good health. The source was peripheral blood, collected on day 0 of AZD1222 vaccination. The V gene is TRBV3-1 (or the pseudogene TRBV3-2), the J gene TRBJ1-2; possibly TRBD1 for D (6 bases). CDR3 DNA sequence: TGTGCCAGCAGCCACTCCGGGACAACCTTTTCCTTC. Its protein product is CASSHSGTTFSF.